This T cell receptor (beta chain) emerged from a study of T cell responses to AZD1222 COVID-19 vaccine. The V end was cut by 2 bases, the J end by 4 bases, with 11 bases between. Looked up from germline, CDR1 is LNHDA and CDR2 is SQIVND (reference sequence). There are 14 residues in the CDR3. Clones were sequenced by immunoSEQ multiplex PCR, and TCRdb holds only the in-frame ones, with some missing. The data hold some 150,000 clones, with 70% to 90% observed a single time. This chain uses TRBV19 with TRBJ2-5, with D unclear. Sequencing was performed on peripheral blood, taken on day 0 of AZD1222 vaccination. This TCR was recovered from an adult in good health. CDR3 sequence reads: CASSIHQVGETQYF. As DNA, the CDR3 is TGTGCCAGTAGTATACACCAGGTGGGAGAGACCCAGTACTTC.